A selection of T cell receptor beta chains follows, all from one sample in a study of type 1 and type 2 diabetes patients. TCRdb re-derived calls from the multiplex PCR reads in MiXCR, one entry per CDR3 protein. The table records 250,000 or so distinct CDR3 sequences, around 47% of them present only once. Sequences were obtained from peripheral blood mononuclear cells (PBMCs). Receptor source: a man in his late teens or twenties with type 2 diabetes. Both conserved end residues are part of each CDR3.

v_call: TRBV7-3; cdr3_aa: CASRDRARGGEKLFF
v_call: TRBV7-2; cdr3_aa: CASSPAGQNANTGELFF
v_call: TRBV7-3; cdr3_aa: CASSLDMGYGYTF
v_call: TRBV30; cdr3_aa: CAWSVGGLSETQYF
v_call: TRBV7-2; cdr3_aa: CASSLASTHNEQFF
v_call: TRBV28; cdr3_aa: CASSLPRHTIYF
v_call: TRBV29-1; cdr3_aa: CSVVTGGYYEQYF
v_call: TRBV4-1; cdr3_aa: CASSQDPGGEQYF
v_call: TRBV12-3/TRBV12-4; cdr3_aa: CASSSTGTLSYEQYF
v_call: TRBV29-1; cdr3_aa: CSVDSPGRGAEAFF
v_call: TRBV28; cdr3_aa: CASSRDREELFF
v_call: TRBV5-1; cdr3_aa: CASSLGGSSYNSPLHF
v_call: TRBV28; cdr3_aa: CASSLPSRLPTLFF
v_call: TRBV15; cdr3_aa: CATSREGGTSTDTQYF
v_call: TRBV10-3; cdr3_aa: CAISESPGGNSPLHF
v_call: TRBV7-6; cdr3_aa: CASSRRDRRGKTQYF
v_call: TRBV7-8; cdr3_aa: CASSLDRTGRNQPQHF
v_call: TRBV4-1; cdr3_aa: CASSPWAGLQETQHF
v_call: TRBV14; cdr3_aa: CASSQWDTTYEQYF
v_call: TRBV14; cdr3_aa: CASSYRAIYYEQYF
v_call: TRBV20-1; cdr3_aa: CSARDPGSGYTF
v_call: TRBV7-2; cdr3_aa: CASSLVGGYGNTEAFF
v_call: TRBV27; cdr3_aa: CASSPTDWYEQYF
v_call: TRBV7-9; cdr3_aa: CASSLAPGQGAYEQYF
v_call: TRBV27; cdr3_aa: CASKPGVPSYGYTF
v_call: TRBV15; cdr3_aa: CATATGDGYTF
v_call: TRBV6-6; cdr3_aa: CASSHRGPEGDGYTF
v_call: TRBV20-1; cdr3_aa: CSARDIVGHEQYF
v_call: TRBV30; cdr3_aa: CAGEWTTGGNTIYF
v_call: TRBV7-3; cdr3_aa: CASRSTGQETQYF
v_call: TRBV7-6; cdr3_aa: CASSASGNEQFF
v_call: TRBV7-9; cdr3_aa: CASSLGGTAATEASF
v_call: TRBV2; cdr3_aa: CATSDTTRTGNYGYTF
v_call: TRBV18; cdr3_aa: CASSPTTDSEAFF
v_call: TRBV20-1; cdr3_aa: CSARGPLSYEQYF
v_call: TRBV6-5; cdr3_aa: CASSDRNNQPQHF
v_call: TRBV2; cdr3_aa: CASRERLVSYEQYF
v_call: TRBV19; cdr3_aa: CASSARAESTDTQYF
v_call: TRBV19; cdr3_aa: CASSIISGPLTEAFF
v_call: TRBV2; cdr3_aa: CASSLSRQYTQYF
v_call: TRBV6-1; cdr3_aa: CAGSEGEAVVGRDYGYTF
v_call: TRBV19; cdr3_aa: CAWFRDRAMSGANVLTF
v_call: TRBV5-1; cdr3_aa: CASSLISTRYEQYF
v_call: TRBV20-1; cdr3_aa: CSASSADRATEAFF
v_call: TRBV7-2; cdr3_aa: CASSWEDQTRPEAFF
v_call: TRBV12-3/TRBV12-4; cdr3_aa: CASNHPGGPSYNEQFF
v_call: TRBV10-3; cdr3_aa: CAISESSAETQYF
v_call: TRBV20-1; cdr3_aa: CSAVHRTGARYTF
v_call: TRBV27; cdr3_aa: CASSLYWRDGIDEQFF
v_call: TRBV27; cdr3_aa: CASSPRRTGYGYTF
v_call: TRBV12-3/TRBV12-4; cdr3_aa: CASSRFGVGEQYEQYF
v_call: TRBV20-1; cdr3_aa: CSAPLTDRGVGGEQCF
v_call: TRBV7-9; cdr3_aa: CASQQGATQETQYF
v_call: TRBV7-2; cdr3_aa: CASSALVPYEQYF